This T cell receptor beta chain was documented in a study of cytomegalovirus exposure and HLA in healthy donors. Looking at the study overall: Earlier findings included 90 million to 120 million unique TCR beta sequences obtained from some 180 million T cells. Study-level results: Researchers left out some V segments, among them TRBV6-2 and TRBV6-3, as indistinguishable. Earlier analysis found most TCR beta V segments productive about 90% or about 30% of the time. Available immune exposure information covered CMV serostatus only.

In its sample, this clone was seen once. The target antigen is unknown. PCR involved 60 Vbeta and 13 Jbeta primers. Sequencing used immunoSEQ multiplex PCR; TCRdb keeps in-frame clones, though not all of them. In the table there are 120,000 to 150,000 clones, almost 85% of which are singletons. Germline values: CDR1 SGHRS, CDR2 YFSETQ. CDR3 length equals 14 residues. Trimming took off 5 bases at V and 0 bases at J, with 11 bases between the two ends. This clonotype was obtained from a woman in her forties in good health and CMV-seronegative. The chain combines TRBV5-1 with TRBJ1-1, with a tentative D call TRBD1 (5 bases). The specimen was PBMCs. The CDR3 sequence is CASSWGVVNTEAFF. Written as DNA, the CDR3 is TGCGCCAGCAGTTGGGGGGTAGTGAACACTGAAGCTTTCTTT.